Below, 30 T cell receptor beta chains from the same sample are listed, as sequenced in a study of molecular identifiers for immune sequencing clone quantification. TCRdb re-called the PCR reads with MiXCR, one entry per CDR3 protein. Counted here are about 97,000 distinct CDR3 sequences, roughly a quarter occurring once; the ten biggest clones make up roughly 1%. The sample comprised naive CD8+ T cells from blood, with Jurkat cell RNA spiked in. Subset here: FACS-sorted CD8+CD4-CCR7+CD45RA+ naive T cells. The receptors derive from a human donor in good health. Some libraries in this study had Jurkat cell RNA spiked in.

The table lists this clonotype with a count of one. This may be a read error: a much more frequent sequence differs by one nucleotide. The chain carries TRBV6-6 and TRBJ2-4; maybe TRBD2 (6 bases). The germline CDR1 and CDR2 sequences are MNHNY and SVGAGI (reference sequence). This CDR3 comprises 16 residues. The CDR3, as DNA: TGTGTCAGCAGTTTTATTAGCGGTAGGGCCAAAAACATTCAGTACTTC. Translating it yields CVSSFISGRAKNIQYF.

Comments on this clonotype: Given a much more abundant clone one base away, this may be a read error. V and J are TRBV6-2 or TRBV6-3 and TRBJ2-2; TRBD2 aligns across 8 bases. The V gene's germline CDR1 is MNHEY and CDR2 SVGEGT. CDR3 length: 15 residues. The CDR3 nucleotides are TGTGCCAGCAGCTACTTCAGCGGGAGTAACGGGGAGCTGTTTTTT. Translation gives CASSYFSGSNGELFF.

This clonotype showed up many times. V usage is TRBV5-1 and J usage is TRBJ2-7; the match to TRBD1 covers 8 bases. The CDR3 spans 16 residues. The V segment lost 0 bases and the J segment 5 bases; nucleotides outside the gene matches: 10. Looked up from germline, CDR1 is SGHRS and CDR2 is YFSETQ. The DNA for the CDR3 is TGCGCCAGCAGCTTGGCTGGATCAGGGGGCAAAGACGAGCAGTACTTC. Its translation: CASSLAGSGGKDEQYF. Variable domain in full (rest from reference TRBV5-1 and TRBJ2-7): KAGVTQTPRYLIKTRGQQVTLSCSPISGHRSVSWYQQTPGQGLQFLFEYFSETQRNKGNFPGRFSGRQFSNSRSEMNVSTLELGDSALYLCASSLAGSGGKDEQYFGPGTRLTVT.

This clonotype appeared many times. V is TRBV7-9 and J is TRBJ1-1; perhaps TRBD1 as D (5 bases). CDR1 SEHNR and CDR2 FQNEAQ come from the germline V gene (reference sequence). The CDR3 spans 13 residues. The V gene lost 6 bases and the J gene lost 3 bases, with 11 bases spanning the gap. CDR3 sequence: CASSNGAYTEAFF. CDR3 nucleotide sequence: TGTGCCAGCAGTAACGGGGCTTACACTGAAGCTTTCTTT.

The genes are TRBV7-9 and TRBJ2-5; 12 nucleotides line up with TRBD2. The ends lost 5 bases at V and 5 bases at J; junction bases unmatched: 12. CDR1 SEHNR and CDR2 FQNEAQ come from the germline V gene (reference sequence). The CDR3 loop spans 17 amino acids. CDR3 bases: TGTGCCAGCAGCGCCCCGGGACTAGCGGGTTTCGGGGAGACCCAGTACTTC. It specifies CASSAPGLAGFGETQYF.

This clonotype was detected ten times or more. V is TRBV28 and J is TRBJ2-7; D uncertain. CDR1 MDHEN and CDR2 SYDVKM come from the germline V gene. The CDR3 is 12 residues long. V gave up 6 bases and J gave up 4 bases, with 10 bases separating them. The chain's CDR3 is CASSMTRYEQYF. The CDR3 bases are TGTGCCAGCAGCATGACACGGTACGAGCAGTACTTC.

This sequence joins TRBV24-1 and TRBJ1-1, with 7 nucleotides matching TRBD1. CDR3 length equals 13 residues. Germline V gene lookup returns CDR1 KGHDR and CDR2 SFDVKD. V lost 10 bases to trimming and J lost 5 bases; unmatched junction nucleotides: 9. In nucleotides, the CDR3 is TGTGCCACGCAAGAAGCAGGGGGAACTGAAGCTTTCTTT. It specifies CATQEAGGTEAFF.

This clonotype was picked up many times. The chain carries TRBV20-1 and TRBJ2-2; 9 nucleotides match TRBD1. V shed 1 base, J shed 5 bases, and the junction held 8 bases outside the gene matches. The V gene's germline CDR1 is DFQATT and CDR2 SNEGSKA (reference sequence). The CDR3 totals 16 residues. CDR3 protein: CSARGRGTGRTGELFF. In nucleotides, the CDR3 is TGCAGTGCTAGAGGAAGGGGGACAGGGCGAACCGGGGAGCTGTTTTTT.

A remark on this clonotype: A much larger clonotype is one base distant, so this may be a read error. CDR3 sequence reads: CSARDRGRATYEQYF. The CDR3 DNA is TGCAGTGCTAGAGACCGTGGGAGGGCCACCTACGAGCAGTACTTC. V is TRBV20-1 and J is TRBJ2-7, with 7 bases identical to TRBD2. The length of the CDR3 is 15 residues. Trimming took 0 bases from V and 2 from J; bases not matched to a gene: 7. Germline assignment: CDR1 DFQATT and CDR2 SNEGSKA (reference sequence).

On this clonotype: This may arise from a read error, as a much more abundant clone is one base away. The chain joins TRBV2 to TRBJ2-6; 8 positions match TRBD1. V gave up 3 bases and J gave up 0 bases; unmatched junction bases: 10. CDR1 is SNHLY, CDR2 FYNNEI, per germline. The CDR3 is 19 amino acids. For the CDR3, the DNA is TGTGCCAGCAGTGAGAGGACAGGGCTTCGTATCTCTGGGGCCAACGTCCTGACTTTC. This gives the protein CASSERTGLRISGANVLTF.

The sample holds many counts of this clonotype. In DNA form, the CDR3 reads TGTGCCAGCAGCCGGCGGACCAATTACAATGAGCAGTTCTTC. Translation gives CASSRRTNYNEQFF. The chain uses TRBV28 and TRBJ2-1; D ambiguous. Germline V lookup: CDR1 MDHEN, CDR2 SYDVKM. There are 14 residues in the CDR3. V was pared by 6 bases and J by 4 bases, with 13 bases between.

As concerns this clonotype: At one end, the junction sequence differs from germline, possibly due to a read error. This chain joins TRBV2 and TRBJ1-6, with 11 bases lining up with TRBD1. Germline-derived CDR1 and CDR2 are SNHLY and FYNNEI. CDR3 length: 15 residues. The CDR3 DNA follows: TGTGTCAGCAGTGAGGGACAGGGGGTTCATTCACCCCTCCACTTT. Translated, it gives CVSSEGQGVHSPLHF.

J is TRBJ2-2 and V is TRBV11-1; D could derive from TRBD1 or TRBD2 (5 bases each). CDR1 and CDR2 (germline): SGHAT, FQDESV (reference sequence). The CDR3 is 17 amino acids. Trimming took off 5 bases at V and 12 bases at J, with 28 bases between the two ends. The DNA of the CDR3 is TGTGCCAGCAGCCCCCGTGTCGGGACGTCATACACCGAGAAGCTGTTTTTT. Encoded protein: CASSPRVGTSYTEKLFF.

This clonotype appeared a few times. This chain uses TRBV20-1 with TRBJ2-3; TRBD2 matches at 8 bases. This CDR3 region has 17 residues. V was pared by 3 bases and J by 4 bases, with 15 bases of the junction left unmatched. CDR1 is DFQATT and CDR2 is SNEGSKA in the germline V gene (reference sequence). The CDR3 protein is CSASASGGEGRPDTQYF. The CDR3 nucleotides are TGCAGTGCTAGCGCTTCGGGGGGGGAGGGCCGGCCAGATACGCAGTATTTT.

The table lists this clonotype with many counts. The chain has TRBV19 and TRBJ2-7; 10 bases align to TRBD1. The CDR3 loop spans 14 amino acids. The ends lost 3 bases at V and 4 bases at J; junction bases unmatched: 3. Looked up from germline, CDR1 is LNHDA and CDR2 is SQIVND (reference sequence). The CDR3 loop is CASSIRDRGYEQYF. In DNA, the CDR3 is TGTGCCAGTAGTATCCGGGACAGGGGATACGAGCAGTACTTC. Filled out from reference TRBV19 and TRBJ2-7, the complete variable domain reads DGGITQSPKYLFRKEGQNVTLSCEQNLNHDAMYWYRQDPGQGLRLIYYSQIVNDFQKGDIAEGYSVSREKKESFPLTVTSAQKNPTAFYLCASSIRDRGYEQYFGPGTRLTVT.

This clonotype was recorded at least ten times. The chain employs TRBV14 and TRBJ2-3, with 10 bases identical to TRBD2. With V trimmed by 0 bases and J by 3 bases, 3 bases remained unmatched. CDR1 and CDR2 (germline): SGHDN, FVKESK. This CDR3 is built from 16 residues. The CDR3 DNA sequence: TGTGCCAGCAGCCAAGATGCTAGCGGGAGAACAGATACGCAGTATTTT. It specifies CASSQDASGRTDTQYF.

The gene calls are TRBV11-2 and TRBJ2-2; no firm D call. CDR3 size: 16 residues. Germline V gene lookup returns CDR1 SGHAT and CDR2 FQNNGV. Between the trimmed V and J ends, which lost 4 bases and 6 bases, there was a span of 18 bases. CDR3 protein: CASSSTARSFSGELFF. The CDR3 nucleotides are TGTGCCAGCAGCTCTACCGCGAGAAGTTTTTCCGGGGAGCTGTTTTTT.

This clonotype has a handful of counts. This may arise from a read error, as a much more abundant clone is one base away. The chain joins TRBV6-2 or TRBV6-3 to TRBJ1-5; the D is unclear. Germline V CDR1 and CDR2: MNHEY, SVGEGT. This CDR3 spans 15 amino acids. The CDR3 reads CASSYSVTSNQPRHF. The CDR3 DNA follows: TGTGCCAGCAGTTACTCCGTCACTAGCAATCAGCCCCGGCATTTT.

About this clonotype: At one end the junction does not follow the germline gene, possibly because of a read error. The genes are TRBV4-3 and TRBJ2-7; 14 nucleotides align to TRBD2. The CDR3 is made up of 16 amino acids. The germline V gene has CDR1 LGHNA and CDR2 YSLEER. CDR3 region: CASSQDRTSGRYEQCF. The CDR3, as DNA: TGCGCCAGCAGCCAAGATCGGACTAGCGGGAGGTACGAGCAGTGCTTC.

This clonotype was seen at least ten times. The J gene is TRBJ2-3, the V gene TRBV7-8, with a weak D call TRBD2 (7 bases). This CDR3 has 18 amino acids. Trimming took 1 base from V and 3 from J, leaving 20 bases between them. CDR1 and CDR2 (germline): SGHVS, FQNEAQ. CDR3 nucleotides: TGTGCCAGCAGCTTAGTACGTTTTCGGGGGGCGCGGACAGATACGCAGTATTTT. Translation: CASSLVRFRGARTDTQYF. Based on the CDR3 plus reference TRBV7-8 and TRBJ2-3, the full variable domain is GAGVSQSPRYKVAKRGQDVALRCDPISGHVSLFWYQQALGQGPEFLTYFQNEAQLDKSGLPSDRFFAERPEGSVSTLKIQRTQQEDSAVYLCASSLVRFRGARTDTQYFGPGTRLTVL.

This clonotype was seen ten or more times. This chain uses TRBV5-1 with TRBJ2-7; 12 nucleotides agree with TRBD2. The germline gives CDR1 SGHRS, CDR2 YFSETQ. CDR3 length equals 17 residues. Trimming cost V 4 bases and J 0 bases; bases outside gene matches: 8. CDR3 DNA: TGCGCCAGCAGCCCCGGACTAGCGGGGCTGGTCTCCTACGAGCAGTACTTC. Protein: CASSPGLAGLVSYEQYF.

This clonotype was seen more than once but under ten times. The chain joins TRBV20-1 to TRBJ2-1; the match to TRBD2 covers 14 bases. CDR1 is DFQATT, CDR2 SNEGSKA, per germline (reference sequence). This CDR3 region has 14 residues. Losses at the gene ends were 6 bases for V and 4 bases for J; bases not matched to a gene: 2. The chain's CDR3 is CSARTSGRYNEQFF. CDR3 nucleotide sequence: TGCAGTGCGAGGACTAGCGGGAGGTACAATGAGCAGTTCTTC.

CDR3 nucleotides: TGTGCTAGTGGTACAGTCAGGGGGCATCTAATCGAGCAGTACTTC. Translation gives CASGTVRGHLIEQYF. The chain couples TRBV12-5 to TRBJ2-7, with 8 bases fitting TRBD1. V was clipped by 5 bases and J by 6 bases; unmatched bases: 12. In germline, CDR1 is LGHNT, CDR2 FRNRAP. This CDR3 region has 15 residues.

On this clonotype itself: A much larger clone sits a single nucleotide away, making a read error possible. The genes are TRBV5-3 and TRBJ1-1, with D tentatively TRBD1 (6 bases). TRBV5-3 is classed as an ORF, of uncertain function. The CDR3 length is 13 residues. The CDR3 DNA is TGTGCCAGCAGCTCGGGACAAGGTTATGAAGCTTCCTTT. Protein sequence: CASSSGQGYEASF.

The chain has TRBV4-1 and TRBJ2-7; 7 bases map to TRBD1. J gave up 6 bases and V 2 bases, and 4 bases lay outside the gene matches. CDR1 and CDR2 from the germline V gene are MGHRA and YSYEKL. CDR3 size: 13 residues. CDR3 residues: CASSQRQGSEQYF. CDR3 bases: TGCGCCAGCAGCCAAAGACAGGGAAGCGAGCAGTACTTC.

This clonotype was counted ten times or more. The genes are TRBV7-9 and TRBJ2-3; D not resolved. In germline, CDR1 is SEHNR, CDR2 FQNEAQ (reference sequence). This CDR3 is built from 13 residues. V shed 1 base and J shed 6 bases, with 8 bases lying between them. The CDR3 bases are TGTGCCAGCAGCTTAGGGCTTTCCGATACGCAGTATTTT. Translation: CASSLGLSDTQYF.

This clonotype was counted only a few times. CDR3 in amino acids: CASSWGGDVPGELFF. CDR3 nucleotides: TGTGCCAGCTCATGGGGGGGAGATGTGCCCGGGGAGCTGTTTTTT. This chain joins TRBV7-9 and TRBJ2-2, with 7 positions matching TRBD2. J gave up 6 bases and V 8 bases, and 12 bases lay outside the gene matches. From germline, CDR1 is SEHNR and CDR2 FQNEAQ (reference sequence). This CDR3 is 15 amino acids long.

This clonotype was seen a handful of times. This clone may be a read error of a much larger clone one base away. This sequence joins TRBV27 and TRBJ1-5; D is undetermined. Trimming removed 5 bases from V and 3 bases from J, with 11 bases in between. In germline, CDR1 is MNHEY, CDR2 SMNVEV (reference sequence). The CDR3 is 14 residues long. CDR3 in DNA: TGTGCCAGCAGTCCCCTGGGTACCAATCAGCCCCAGCATTTT. It encodes CASSPLGTNQPQHF.

Details on this clonotype: Possible read error: a much larger clone is one base away. V is TRBV7-2 and J is TRBJ1-1; no firm D call. The germline CDR1 and CDR2 sequences are SGHTA and FQGNSA. This CDR3 has 13 residues. The CDR3 region has the DNA TGTGCCAGCAGCCCGGTCTATAACACTGAATCTTTCTTT. This sequence encodes CASSPVYNTESFF.

The sample holds many counts of this clonotype. The chain carries TRBV5-1 and TRBJ2-5, with D maybe TRBD1 (6 bases). CDR3 size: 15 residues. V was pared by 3 bases and J by 1 base, with 13 bases between. Germline V gives CDR1 SGHRS, CDR2 YFSETQ. The CDR3 sequence: CASSWRQDVQETQYF. DNA for the CDR3: TGCGCCAGCAGCTGGCGACAGGACGTCCAAGAGACCCAGTACTTC.